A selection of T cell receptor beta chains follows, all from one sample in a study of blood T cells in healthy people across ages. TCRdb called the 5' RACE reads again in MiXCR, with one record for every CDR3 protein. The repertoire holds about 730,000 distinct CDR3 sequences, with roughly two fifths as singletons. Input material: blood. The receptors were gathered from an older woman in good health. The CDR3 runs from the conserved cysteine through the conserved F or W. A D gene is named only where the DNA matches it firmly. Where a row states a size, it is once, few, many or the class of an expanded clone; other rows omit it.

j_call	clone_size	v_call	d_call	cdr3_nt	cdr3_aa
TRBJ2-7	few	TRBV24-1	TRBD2	TGTGCCACCAGTGTTTCCCCGGGACTAGCGGGAGGTTTGAGCTACGAGCAGTACTTC	CATSVSPGLAGGLSYEQYF
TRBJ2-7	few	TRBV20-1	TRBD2	TGCAGTGCTCGAGGACTAGCGGGAGTCAACGAGCAGTACTTC	CSARGLAGVNEQYF
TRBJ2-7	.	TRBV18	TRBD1	TGTGCCAGCTCACCAGGTGGGGACAGGGAAAACGAGCAGTACTTC	CASSPGGDRENEQYF
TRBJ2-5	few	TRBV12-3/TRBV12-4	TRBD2	TGTGCCAGCAGTTTAGAAGCGGGGGGGGTTGGAGAGACCCAGTACTTC	CASSLEAGGVGETQYF
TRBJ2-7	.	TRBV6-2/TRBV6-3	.	TGTGCCAGTGAACTAGACCTGGGCGAGACCCGGTACTTC	CASELDLGETRYF
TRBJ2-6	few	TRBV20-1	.	TGCAGTGCTAGAGAGGGGCAGCCTTACTCTGGGGCCAACGTCCTGACTTTC	CSAREGQPYSGANVLTF
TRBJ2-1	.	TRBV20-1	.	TGCAGTGCTAGCCAGAAGGTGGGGCAGTTCTTC	CSASQKVGQFF
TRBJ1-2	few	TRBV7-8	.	TGTGCCAGCAGCCTAGGGGGAGTCGGCTATGGCTACACCTTC	CASSLGGVGYGYTF
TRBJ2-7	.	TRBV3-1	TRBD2	TGTGCCAGCAGCCAAGCGGCTAGCGGGAGGTTTAGCGAGCAGTACTTC	CASSQAASGRFSEQYF
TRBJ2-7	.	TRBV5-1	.	TGCGCCAGCAGCTTGGAGGGGAGTACCTACTACGAGCAGTACTTC	CASSLEGSTYYEQYF
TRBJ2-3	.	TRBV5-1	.	TGCGCCAGCAGCTTGGAGTGGGGGGACCTCACAGATACGCAGTATTTT	CASSLEWGDLTDTQYF
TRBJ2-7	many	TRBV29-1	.	TGCAGCGTTGGCCACCAGCTTTCCTACGAGCAGTACTTC	CSVGHQLSYEQYF
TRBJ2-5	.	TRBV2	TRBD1	TGTGCCAGCATAGTGGACAGGACCGTGGAGACCCAGTACTTC	CASIVDRTVETQYF
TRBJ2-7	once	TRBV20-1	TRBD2	TGCAGTGCTGTGAGACTAGCGGACTCCTACGAGCAGTACTTC	CSAVRLADSYEQYF
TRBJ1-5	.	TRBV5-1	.	TGCGCCAGCAGCTTAAATGGGGGAAGCAATCAGCCCCAGCATTTT	CASSLNGGSNQPQHF
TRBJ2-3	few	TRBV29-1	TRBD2	TGCAGCGTTGAAGCGGGGGGAACCGCAGATACGCAGTATTTT	CSVEAGGTADTQYF
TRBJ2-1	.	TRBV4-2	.	TGTGCCAGCAGCCAATACTCCGGGACGAGAGTCGATGAGCAGTTCTTC	CASSQYSGTRVDEQFF
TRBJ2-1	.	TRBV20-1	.	TGTAGTGCTAGAGAGGCGGGGACCCACAATGAGCAGTTCTTC	CSAREAGTHNEQFF
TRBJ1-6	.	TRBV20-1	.	TGCAGTGCTAGATCACCCCGGGACACAGAACGTTCACCCCTCCACTTT	CSARSPRDTERSPLHF
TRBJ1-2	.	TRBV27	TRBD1	TGTGCCAGCAGTACCAGGGGGCAGTATGGCTACACCTTC	CASSTRGQYGYTF
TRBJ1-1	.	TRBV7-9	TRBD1	TGTGCCAGCGGACCACAGGGGAGTACTGAAGCTTTCTTT	CASGPQGSTEAFF
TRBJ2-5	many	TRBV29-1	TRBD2	TGCAGCGTTCAATCTAGCGGGAGCGGGACCCAGTACTTC	CSVQSSGSGTQYF
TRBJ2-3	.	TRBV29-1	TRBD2	TGCAGCGTTGAAGATGGGCGGGAGAGCACAGATACGCAGTATTTT	CSVEDGRESTDTQYF
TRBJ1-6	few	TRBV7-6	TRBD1	TGTGCCAGCAGCTTAGAGGGGGCGGGAAATTCACCCCTCCACTTT	CASSLEGAGNSPLHF
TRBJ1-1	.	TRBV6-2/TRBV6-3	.	TGTGCCAGCAGTTACCCTGGATACAGGGCGGGAAGCACTGAAGCTTTCTTT	CASSYPGYRAGSTEAFF
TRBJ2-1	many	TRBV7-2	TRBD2	TGTGCCAGCAGCTTACGGGCGGGAGATTTCTACAATGAGCAGTTCTTC	CASSLRAGDFYNEQFF
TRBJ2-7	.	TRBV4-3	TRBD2	TGCGCCAGCAGCCAAGGGACTAGCGGGGAGGTGTACAATGAGCAGTACTTC	CASSQGTSGEVYNEQYF
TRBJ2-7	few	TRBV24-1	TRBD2	TGTGCCACCAGTGATCCCGGGACTAGCGTTTACGAGCAGTACTTC	CATSDPGTSVYEQYF
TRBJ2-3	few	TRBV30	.	TGTGCCTCCCTCAGACAGGAGGGGGCAGATACGCAGTATTTT	CASLRQEGADTQYF
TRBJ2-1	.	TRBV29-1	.	TGCACGGGGCAGGGCTACAATGAGCAGTTCTTC	CTGQGYNEQFF
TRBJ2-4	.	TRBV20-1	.	TGCAGTGCTAGACAGAGGGCGGCCAAAAACATTCAGTACTTC	CSARQRAAKNIQYF
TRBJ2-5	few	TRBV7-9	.	TGTGCCAGCAGCGCCCAGGGAACTCAAGAGACCCAGTACTTC	CASSAQGTQETQYF
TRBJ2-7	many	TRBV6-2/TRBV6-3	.	TGTGCCAGCACCGACCTGGGTAGCGCAGCCTACGAGCAGTACTTC	CASTDLGSAAYEQYF